Reported below is one TCR beta chain. This entry is derived from a study of T cells in Graves' hyperthyroidism and ophthalmopathy. RNA transcripts yielded amplified TCR beta CDR3 regions. With the HTBI primer set, the TCR CDR3 went through a first round of RT-PCR. Using its own MiXCR run on the multiplex PCR reads, TCRdb lists one record per CDR3 protein. The repertoire has about 640,000 distinct CDR3 sequences, roughly 45% of them found once; the top ten carry 7% to 7.5%. The ends lost 5 bases at V and 4 bases at J; junction bases unmatched: 5. Per germline, CDR1 LGHNT and CDR2 FRNRAP. CDR3 size: 15 residues.

The sequenced sample was peripheral blood or thyroid tissue (not recorded which). This clonotype originated in an adult man with Graves' disease, either hyperthyroidism or ophthalmopathy (not recorded which). The rearrangement uses TRBV12-5 and TRBJ1-5; 10 nucleotides line up with TRBD1. In nucleotides, the CDR3 is TGTGCTAGTGGTCTTGGGACAGGGGCTAATCAGCCCCAGCATTTT. Its protein is CASGLGTGANQPQHF.